This TCR beta chain stems from a study of T cell changes during pregnancy in multiple sclerosis. Using immunoSEQ multiplex PCR, the repertoire was profiled, and TCRdb retains in-frame clones only, with some absent. This table has tens of thousands of clones, 80% to 95% appearing once. This sequence was found in a female donor in good health, enrolled as a control in a pregnancy study. Sequences were derived from peripheral blood, sampled in the third trimester of pregnancy.

The CDR3 coding sequence is TGTGCCAGCAGCTTATTCACAGACTCCTACGAGCAGTACTTC. Its translation: CASSLFTDSYEQYF. The V call is TRBV7-9, the J call TRBJ2-7; D not resolved. The CDR3 consists of 14 residues. Germline V gene sequence: CDR1 SEHNR, CDR2 FQNEAQ (reference sequence). Deletions cut 2 bases from V and 0 bases from J, with 8 bases between.